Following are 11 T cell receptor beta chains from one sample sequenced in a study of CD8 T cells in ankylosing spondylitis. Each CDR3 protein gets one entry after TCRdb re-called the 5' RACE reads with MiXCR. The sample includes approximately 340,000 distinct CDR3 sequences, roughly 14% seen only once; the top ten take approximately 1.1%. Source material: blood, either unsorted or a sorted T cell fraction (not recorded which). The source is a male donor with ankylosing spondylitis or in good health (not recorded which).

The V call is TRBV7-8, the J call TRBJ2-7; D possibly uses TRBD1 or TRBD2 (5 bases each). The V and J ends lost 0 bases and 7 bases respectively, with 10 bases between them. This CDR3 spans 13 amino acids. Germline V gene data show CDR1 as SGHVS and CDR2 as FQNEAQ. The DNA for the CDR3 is TGTGCCAGCAGCTTAGCGTGGGACGCGGAGCAGTACTTC. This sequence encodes CASSLAWDAEQYF.

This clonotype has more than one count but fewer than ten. The CDR3 DNA reads TGTGCCTGGAGCGGGGGCGCGGAGACCCAGTACTTC. As protein: CAWSGGAETQYF. The chain combines TRBV30 with TRBJ2-5, with D perhaps given as TRBD1 or TRBD2 (6 bases each). V lost 3 bases, J lost 5 bases, and 10 bases lay in between. This CDR3 contains 12 residues. CDR1 is GTSNPN, CDR2 SVGIG, per germline (reference sequence).

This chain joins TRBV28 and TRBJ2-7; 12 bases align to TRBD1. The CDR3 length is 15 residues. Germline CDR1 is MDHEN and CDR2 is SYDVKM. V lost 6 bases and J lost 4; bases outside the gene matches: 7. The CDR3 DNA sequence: TGTGCCAGCAGCCCGGCGGGACAGGGGGCTTACGAGCAGTACTTC. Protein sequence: CASSPAGQGAYEQYF.

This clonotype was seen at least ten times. CDR3 sequence reads: CSYARVGETQYF. In DNA, the CDR3 is TGCAGCTATGCTAGGGTGGGAGAGACCCAGTACTTC. This chain joins TRBV29-1 and TRBJ2-5; D remains unclear. The CDR3 spans 12 residues. CDR1 is SQVTM and CDR2 is ANQGSEA in the germline V gene. Deletions cut 8 bases from V and 4 bases from J, with 14 bases between. The full variable domain, in which reference TRBV29-1 and TRBJ2-5 provide the parts outside the CDR3, is SAVISQKPSRDICQRGTSLTIQCQVDSQVTMMFWYRQQPGQSLTLIATANQGSEATYESGFVIDKFPISRPNLTFSTLTVSNMSPEDSSIYLCSYARVGETQYFGPGTRLLVL.

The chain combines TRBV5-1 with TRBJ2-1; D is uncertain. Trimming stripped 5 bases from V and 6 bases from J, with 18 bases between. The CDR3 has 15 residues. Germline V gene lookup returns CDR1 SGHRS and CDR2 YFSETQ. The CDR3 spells CASRPVGGPINEQFF. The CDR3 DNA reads TGCGCCAGCAGGCCAGTCGGCGGCCCCATCAATGAGCAGTTCTTC.

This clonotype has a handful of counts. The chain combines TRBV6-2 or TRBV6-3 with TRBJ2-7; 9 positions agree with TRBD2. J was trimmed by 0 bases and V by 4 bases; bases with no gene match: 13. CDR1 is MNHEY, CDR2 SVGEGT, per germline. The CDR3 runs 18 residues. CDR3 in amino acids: CASSFSAGSGGDSYEQYF. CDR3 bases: TGTGCCAGCAGTTTTTCGGCTGGTAGCGGGGGTGACTCCTACGAGCAGTACTTC.

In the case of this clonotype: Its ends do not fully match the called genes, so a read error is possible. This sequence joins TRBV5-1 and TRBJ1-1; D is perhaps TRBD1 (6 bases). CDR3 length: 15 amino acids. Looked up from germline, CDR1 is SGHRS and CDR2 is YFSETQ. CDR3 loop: CASSPGGQGNSEAFF. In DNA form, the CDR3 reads TGCGCCAGCAGCCCGGGGGGGCAGGGGAACTCTGAAGCTTTCTTT.

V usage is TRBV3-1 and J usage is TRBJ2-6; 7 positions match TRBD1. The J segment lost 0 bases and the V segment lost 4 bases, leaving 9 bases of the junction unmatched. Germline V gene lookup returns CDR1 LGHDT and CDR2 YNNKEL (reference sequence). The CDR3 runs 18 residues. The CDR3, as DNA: TGTGCCAGCAGCCGATCACGGGACAGATACTCTGGGGCCAACGTCCTGACTTTC. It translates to CASSRSRDRYSGANVLTF.

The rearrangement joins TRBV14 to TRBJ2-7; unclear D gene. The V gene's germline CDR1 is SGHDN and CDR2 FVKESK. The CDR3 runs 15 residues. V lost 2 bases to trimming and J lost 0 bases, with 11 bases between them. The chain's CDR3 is CASSQLLGSSYEQYF. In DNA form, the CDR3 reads TGTGCCAGCAGCCAACTACTCGGAAGCTCCTACGAGCAGTACTTC.

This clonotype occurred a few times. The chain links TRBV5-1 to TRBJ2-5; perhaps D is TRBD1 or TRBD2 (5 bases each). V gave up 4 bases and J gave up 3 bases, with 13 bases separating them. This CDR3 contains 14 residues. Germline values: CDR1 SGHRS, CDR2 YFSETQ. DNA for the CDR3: TGCGCCAGCAGCGCCGGGGCCCAAAAAGAGACCCAGTACTTC. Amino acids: CASSAGAQKETQYF.

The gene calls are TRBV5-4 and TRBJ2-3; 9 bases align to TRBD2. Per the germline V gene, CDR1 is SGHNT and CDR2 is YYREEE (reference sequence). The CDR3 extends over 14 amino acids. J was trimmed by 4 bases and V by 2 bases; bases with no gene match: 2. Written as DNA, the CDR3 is TGTGCCAGCAGCTTTAGCGGGAGTGCAGATACGCAGTATTTT. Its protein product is CASSFSGSADTQYF.